A selection of T cell receptor beta chains follows, all from one sample in a study of blood T cell repertoires in COVID-19. The repertoire was sequenced with immunoSEQ multiplex PCR; TCRdb's copy has only in-frame clones and lacks some. The sample includes over 200,000 clones, 81% seen only once; the top ten take approximately 7.2%. Sequenced: peripheral blood. The origin of the receptors is a woman of 80 years or more with acute or convalescent COVID-19. Each CDR3 is given with its conserved first and last residue. A D gene is named only where the DNA matches it firmly. Clone sizes are given selectively: once, few, many, or a class where the clone is expanded.

j_call v_call d_call cdr3_length clone_size cdr3_nt cdr3_aa
TRBJ1-3 TRBV18 TRBD1 16 - TGTGCCAGCTCACTGGACAGGCCTGTCTCTGGAAACACCATATATTTT CASSLDRPVSGNTIYF
TRBJ2-2 TRBV5-1 - 16 once TGCGCCAGCAGAGGACAGTCAGGCCGGAACACCGGGGAGCTGTTTTTT CASRGQSGRNTGELFF
TRBJ2-1 TRBV7-9 TRBD1 15 once TGTGCCAGCAGCTTGGGACAGGGGTCGTACAATGAGCAGTTCTTC CASSLGQGSYNEQFF
TRBJ2-5 TRBV11-2 - 13 once TGTGCCAGCAGCCTCCCCTACCAAGAGACCCAGTACTTC CASSLPYQETQYF
TRBJ2-7 TRBV10-3 TRBD2 19 - TGTGCCATCAGCAGTGAGGGACTAGCGGGATCCGTGTCTGCCTACGAGCAGTACTTC CAISSEGLAGSVSAYEQYF
TRBJ2-3 TRBV29-1 - 17 - TGCAGCGTTGAGGGCGGGAGACAGGGGTCCAACACAGATACGCAGTATTTT CSVEGGRQGSNTDTQYF
TRBJ2-7 TRBV5-1 TRBD2 13 - TGCGCCAGCAGCTACGGGACTACCTACGAGCAGTACTTC CASSYGTTYEQYF
TRBJ2-7 TRBV27 - 18 - TGTGCCAGCAGTTTAGTTTCCCCGGACAGTTCCTCCTCCTACGAGCAGTACTTC CASSLVSPDSSSSYEQYF
TRBJ1-2 TRBV12-3/TRBV12-4 - 12 few TGTGCCAGCGCGAGAGCTAACTATGGCTACACCTTC CASARANYGYTF
TRBJ2-7 TRBV21-1 - 16 - TGTGCCAGCAGTCCGTTCTTAGTAGCGGCTATCTACGAGCAGTACTTC CASSPFLVAAIYEQYF
TRBJ1-2 TRBV5-1 - 13 - TGCGCCAGCAGCTTGCGGGAGGGCTATGGCTACACCTTC CASSLREGYGYTF
TRBJ2-1 TRBV15 - 13 once TGTGCCACCAGCCTTTCACTACGCAATGAGCAGTTCTTC CATSLSLRNEQFF
TRBJ2-7 TRBV28 - 13 - TGTGCCAGCAATCGAAACATAGGGGGCGAGCAGTACTTC CASNRNIGGEQYF
TRBJ1-2 TRBV20-1 TRBD1 13 - TGCAGTGCTAGTGGAGACAGGGACGCTGGCTACACCTTC CSASGDRDAGYTF
TRBJ1-4 TRBV7-2 - 14 once TGTGCCAGCAGCTTAGTAGGGGGTGATGAAAAACTGTTTTTT CASSLVGGDEKLFF
TRBJ2-7 TRBV6-5 TRBD2 15 - TGTGCCAGCATACGGACTAGCGGAAGCTCCTACGAGCAGTACTTC CASIRTSGSSYEQYF
TRBJ1-4 TRBV3-1/TRBV3-2 - 17 - TGTGCCAGCAGCCACGCGGCGGGGCTAGGAGTGGGTGAAAAACTGTTTTTT CASSHAAGLGVGEKLFF
TRBJ2-5 TRBV5-1 TRBD2 18 - TGCGCCAGCAGCTTGGCCCTGGCTAGCGGGAGAGGCCAAGAGACCCAGTACTTC CASSLALASGRGQETQYF
TRBJ1-5 TRBV29-1 TRBD1 13 - TGCAGCGTACCGGACAGGTTCAATCAGCCCCAGCATTTT CSVPDRFNQPQHF
TRBJ2-2 TRBV5-1 - 18 - TGCGCCAGCAGCTTGGATTGGGCCACACGGGAGAACACCGGGGAGCTGTTTTTT CASSLDWATRENTGELFF
TRBJ2-5 TRBV2 TRBD2 15 few TGTGCCAGCAGTGAAAGGTTAGCGGGAAAAGAGACCCAGTACTTC CASSERLAGKETQYF
TRBJ1-1 TRBV3-1/TRBV3-2 - 16 - TGTGCCAGCAGCCCCGGCGGTGGCAGGGCTACATCTGAAGCTTTCTTT CASSPGGGRATSEAFF
TRBJ2-7 TRBV7-2 TRBD2 14 once TGTGCCAGCAGCTTCGGAGCGGGAGGCAACGAGCAGTACTTC CASSFGAGGNEQYF
TRBJ1-6 TRBV5-1 TRBD1 15 - TGCGCCAGCAGCAGGACCGGGACAGGCAATTCACCCCTCCACTTT CASSRTGTGNSPLHF
TRBJ2-7 TRBV1 - 17 - TGCACCAGCAGCCAATATGTTGATCGGGGGTCCAACTACGAGCAGTACTTC CTSSQYVDRGSNYEQYF
TRBJ1-6 TRBV12-3/TRBV12-4 - 13 - TGTGCCAGCAGTTTTCGGCGGGATTCACCCCTCCACTTT CASSFRRDSPLHF
TRBJ2-7 TRBV5-4 TRBD1 14 once TGTGCCAGCAGCTTGGAAGGACAGGTCTACGAGCAGTACTTC CASSLEGQVYEQYF
TRBJ1-4 TRBV4-1 - 15 once TGCGCCAGCAGCCTCATACCCCGGAGACTTGAAAAACTGTTTTTT CASSLIPRRLEKLFF
TRBJ2-7 TRBV6-2/TRBV6-3 - 12 once TGTGCCAGCAGCCCATTATCCTACGAGCAGTACTTC CASSPLSYEQYF
TRBJ1-5 TRBV27 TRBD1 16 - TGTGCCAGCAGTGTGACCTCCGGGACAGGGGATCAGCCCCAGCATTTT CASSVTSGTGDQPQHF
TRBJ2-7 TRBV4-2 TRBD2 16 - TGTGCCAGCAGCCAAGATTATAGCGGGGCCACCTACGAGCAGTACTTC CASSQDYSGATYEQYF
TRBJ2-1 TRBV24-1 TRBD2 15 - TGTGCCACCAGTGACCCCGGGACTAGCGGCGTGGAGCAGTTCTTC CATSDPGTSGVEQFF
TRBJ2-2 TRBV10-1 - 13 once TGCGCCAGCAGTCCCCAGGGAACCGGGGAGCTGTTTTTT CASSPQGTGELFF
TRBJ1-3 TRBV28 TRBD1 13 few TGTGCCAGCATCTCTCCAGGGGGCAATACCATATATTTT CASISPGGNTIYF
TRBJ1-2 TRBV2 TRBD1 15 - TGTGCCAGCGGGATGGACAGGGGCCAGACCTATGGCTACACCTTC CASGMDRGQTYGYTF
TRBJ1-1 TRBV3-1/TRBV3-2 TRBD1 14 once TGTGCCAGCAGCCCTCAGGGGGGAGAGGGTGAAGCTTTCTTT CASSPQGGEGEAFF
TRBJ2-3 TRBV5-1 TRBD1 14 - TGCGCCAGCAGCAGGGGACAGTACACAGATACGCAGTATTTT CASSRGQYTDTQYF
TRBJ1-1 TRBV11-2 TRBD1 15 - TGTGCCAGCAGCTTATCTAGGACAGGGAACACTGAAGCTTTCTTT CASSLSRTGNTEAFF
TRBJ1-1 TRBV7-9 TRBD1 16 - TGTGCCAGCAGCTTAGTGGGGCCCACAGGGGGAGCTGAAGCTTTCTTT CASSLVGPTGGAEAFF
TRBJ2-1 TRBV2 TRBD2 11 - TGTGCCAGCAGATCCCCGGGACTATTGGTCTTC CASRSPGLLVF
TRBJ1-2 TRBV28 - 16 - TGTGCCAGCAGTAACTCTTTCACGACTTTTAACTATGGCTACACCTTC CASSNSFTTFNYGYTF